The next 22 T cell receptor beta chains were all read from a single sample in a study of CD8 T cells in ankylosing spondylitis. TCRdb reprocessed the 5' RACE reads with MiXCR, giving one entry per CDR3 protein. The repertoire holds about 150,000 distinct CDR3 sequences, with roughly 11% as singletons. The sample taken for sequencing was blood, either unsorted or a sorted T cell fraction (not recorded which). All receptors come from a female donor with ankylosing spondylitis or in good health (not recorded which).

This clonotype has a count of ten or more. The chain joins TRBV3-1 to TRBJ2-7; tentatively, D is TRBD1 (6 bases). Germline CDR1 and CDR2: LGHDT and YNNKEL (reference sequence). CDR3 length: 14 residues. Trimming cost V 1 base and J 6 bases, with 13 bases left between them. The CDR3 loop reads CASSQGLTQGEQYF. The CDR3 DNA is TGTGCCAGCAGCCAAGGCCTGACACAGGGCGAGCAGTACTTC.

Worth noting for this clonotype: With a much larger clone just one base away, this may be a read error. The CDR3 ends on some other residue instead of the conserved phenylalanine or tryptophan, so this is likely a read error. This rearrangement joins TRBV7-9 to TRBJ1-1, with D hard to call. This CDR3 region has 14 residues. CDR1 is SEHNR, CDR2 FQNEAQ, per germline (reference sequence). The ends were cut back, 5 bases at V and 5 bases at J, with 15 bases in the middle. DNA for the CDR3: TGTGCCAGCAGCCCCCCCCCCAGCGGTACTGAAGCTTTCCTT. Encoded protein: CASSPPPSGTEAFL.

This clonotype occurred many times. The chain links TRBV12-3 or TRBV12-4 to TRBJ1-2, with D possibly TRBD1 on 6 matching bases. The CDR3 has 14 amino acids. Between the trimmed V and J ends, which lost 1 base and 4 bases, there was a span of 10 bases. The CDR3: CASSLGRGGYGYTF. The CDR3 DNA reads TGTGCCAGCAGTTTAGGGAGGGGGGGCTATGGCTACACCTTC.

This clonotype showed up just a few times. CDR3 in DNA: TGTGCCAGCTGTACTATGGGGTACAATGAGCAGTTCTTC. Protein: CASCTMGYNEQFF. The V gene is TRBV18, the J gene TRBJ2-1; D is ambiguous. V dropped 7 bases and J dropped 4 bases, with 11 bases sitting between them. This CDR3 is built from 13 residues. Germline V gene sequence: CDR1 KGHSH, CDR2 LQKENI.

Of note for this clonotype: A much larger clone sits a single nucleotide away, making a read error possible. The CDR3 spells CASSPDSGPYGDTF. CDR3 nucleotide sequence: TGCGCCAGCAGCCCGGACAGCGGCCCATATGGCGACACCTTC. The rearrangement joins TRBV5-1 to TRBJ1-2, with a weak D call TRBD1 (6 bases). Germline loops: CDR1 SGHRS, CDR2 YFSETQ. The CDR3 is made up of 14 amino acids.

In this sample, this clonotype turned up many times. The genes are TRBV2 and TRBJ1-1, with D unresolved. The CDR3 totals 13 residues. With 7 bases removed from V and 4 bases from J, the gap between germline ends came to 13 bases. Germline CDR1 SNHLY, CDR2 FYNNEI. CDR3 region: CASKETDATEAFF. The CDR3 region has the DNA TGTGCCAGCAAGGAAACGGACGCCACTGAAGCTTTCTTT.

V usage is TRBV23-1 and J usage is TRBJ1-5, with unresolved D. TRBV23-1 belongs to the ORF category, with a function that is uncertain. V was cut by 7 bases and J by 0 bases, with 13 bases left in between. The CDR3 totals 15 residues. CDR3 sequence: CASTQCSYSNQPQHF. The CDR3 nucleotides read TGCGCCAGCACCCAGTGCAGTTATAGCAATCAGCCCCAGCATTTT.

The sample holds many counts of this clonotype. This rearrangement joins TRBV12-3 or TRBV12-4 to TRBJ1-2; D is perhaps TRBD1 (6 bases). This CDR3 spans 16 amino acids. V was trimmed by 0 bases and J by 2 bases, leaving 13 bases between them. The CDR3 region is CASSLAMGGPNYGYTF. The CDR3 DNA follows: TGTGCCAGCAGTTTAGCGATGGGGGGGCCAAACTATGGCTACACCTTC.

At least ten counts were recorded for this clonotype. This chain connects TRBV5-1 to TRBJ2-3; 9 nucleotides line up with TRBD2. The junction had 8 bases not matched to a gene; V was cut back by 4 bases and J by 2 bases. The CDR3 loop spans 16 amino acids. Germline-derived CDR1 and CDR2 are SGHRS and YFSETQ. CDR3 in DNA: TGCGCCAGCAGCCCGCGGGGGGGGACTAACACAGATACGCAGTATTTT. Its protein product is CASSPRGGTNTDTQYF.

This clonotype was picked up many times. The V call is TRBV20-1, the J call TRBJ2-2; 7 positions agree with TRBD2. CDR3 length equals 18 residues. The germline gives CDR1 DFQATT, CDR2 SNEGSKA (reference sequence). V dropped 0 bases and J dropped 3; count of bases not matched to a gene: 13. This CDR3 reads CSARDSIGSGADTGELFF. DNA for the CDR3: TGCAGTGCTAGAGACTCCATAGGGAGCGGGGCGGACACCGGGGAGCTGTTTTTT.

As for this clonotype: Compared with germline, one end of the junction differs, possibly owing to a read error. V and J are TRBV28 and TRBJ2-3, with a possible D match to TRBD2 (6 bases). This CDR3 has 17 amino acids. Germline V gene lookup returns CDR1 MDHEN and CDR2 SYDVKM. The CDR3 spells CASSLDRGISSTDTQNF. In nucleotides, the CDR3 is TGTGCCAGCAGTCTCGATCGGGGGATTTCTAGCACAGATACGCAGAATTTT.

There are many counts of this clonotype. As DNA, the CDR3 is TGTGCCAGCAGTTTGACAGGGTTAGCTTTCTTT. Its protein product is CASSLTGLAFF. The J gene is TRBJ1-1, the V gene TRBV12-3 or TRBV12-4; the match to TRBD1 covers 7 bases. The CDR3 has 11 amino acids. The V segment lost 3 bases and the J segment 10 bases; nucleotides outside the gene matches: 2.

This clonotype was seen ten or more times. J is TRBJ1-2 and V is TRBV28; tentatively, D is TRBD1 (6 bases). Germline CDR1 and CDR2: MDHEN and SYDVKM. The V and J ends lost 8 bases and 2 bases respectively, with 12 bases between them. This CDR3 is 13 amino acids long. CDR3 sequence: CASEDSANYGYTF. DNA of the CDR3: TGTGCCAGCGAGGACAGCGCGAACTATGGCTACACCTTC.

This clonotype was observed many times. The chain couples TRBV20-1 to TRBJ2-7; D call uncertain. The CDR3 runs 13 residues. The V gene lost 4 bases and the J gene lost 1 base, with 11 bases spanning the gap. Germline-derived CDR1 and CDR2 are DFQATT and SNEGSKA (reference sequence). The CDR3 nucleotides are TGCAGTGCTAAGGATCCAGTTTCCTACGAGCAGTACTTC. Translation: CSAKDPVSYEQYF.

This clonotype showed up many times. This chain connects TRBV5-4 to TRBJ2-7, with 7 positions matching TRBD1. Germline assignment: CDR1 SGHNT and CDR2 YYREEE (reference sequence). The CDR3 has 13 amino acids. The V gene end was trimmed by 4 bases and the J gene end by 6 bases; junction bases not matched to a gene: 7. The CDR3 DNA reads TGTGCCAGCAGCCCTACAGGGGTGGGCGAGCAGTACTTC. Amino acid sequence: CASSPTGVGEQYF.

At least ten counts were recorded for this clonotype. The chain employs TRBV5-1 and TRBJ2-4; TRBD1 matches at 8 bases. The junction had 8 bases not matched to a gene; V was cut back by 2 bases and J by 7 bases. Per the germline V gene, CDR1 is SGHRS and CDR2 is YFSETQ. The CDR3 is 15 residues long. This chain's CDR3 is CASSLSSGQGNIQYF. CDR3 DNA: TGCGCCAGCAGCTTATCGTCAGGACAGGGCAACATTCAGTACTTC. Supplemented by reference TRBV5-1 and TRBJ2-4, the full variable domain reads KAGVTQTPRYLIKTRGQQVTLSCSPISGHRSVSWYQQTPGQGLQFLFEYFSETQRNKGNFPGRFSGRQFSNSRSEMNVSTLELGDSALYLCASSLSSGQGNIQYFGAGTRLSVL.

This clonotype was counted many times. The V call is TRBV15, the J call TRBJ1-1; 10 positions agree with TRBD1. Germline CDR1 is LNHNV and CDR2 is YYDKDF (reference sequence). The trim removed 2 bases at V and 3 bases at J, leaving 3 bases unmatched. The CDR3 length is 15 residues. The CDR3 loop is CATSRPGQGYTEAFF. In DNA, the CDR3 is TGTGCCACCAGCAGACCGGGACAGGGGTACACTGAAGCTTTCTTT. Variable domain in full (rest from reference TRBV15 and TRBJ1-1): DAMVIQNPRYQVTQFGKPVTLSCSQTLNHNVMYWYQQKSSQAPKLLFHYYDKDFNNEADTPDNFQSRRPNTSFCFLDIRSPGLGDTAMYLCATSRPGQGYTEAFFGQGTRLTVV.

Ten or more counts support this clonotype. The CDR3 here is CSARDTRGRGTYNEQFF. CDR3 nucleotides: TGCAGTGCTAGGGATACCAGGGGGCGCGGGACCTACAATGAGCAGTTCTTC. V is TRBV20-1 and J is TRBJ2-1; 8 nucleotides line up with TRBD1. This CDR3 region has 17 residues. Germline CDR1 DFQATT, CDR2 SNEGSKA (reference sequence). J gave up 2 bases and V 3 bases, and 12 bases lay outside the gene matches.

This clonotype was counted ten times or more. The rearrangement links TRBV20-1 to TRBJ1-1; D gene unclear. Trimming left V 6 bases short and J 0 bases short, with 14 bases between. The CDR3 has 14 amino acids. From germline, CDR1 is DFQATT and CDR2 SNEGSKA (reference sequence). In DNA form, the CDR3 reads TGCAGTGCCCCGGATAGGGTCATGAACACTGAAGCTTTCTTT. The encoded protein is CSAPDRVMNTEAFF.

This clonotype came up many times. V gene TRBV5-1 combines with J gene TRBJ1-4; D is unclear. The V end was cut by 0 bases, the J end by 4 bases, with 10 bases between. CDR1 and CDR2 (germline): SGHRS, YFSETQ. The CDR3 extends over 15 amino acids. CDR3 loop: CASSLDPEHNEKLFF. Written as DNA, the CDR3 is TGCGCCAGCAGCTTGGACCCGGAGCATAATGAAAAACTGTTTTTT. Complete variable domain (other parts from reference TRBV5-1 and TRBJ1-4): KAGVTQTPRYLIKTRGQQVTLSCSPISGHRSVSWYQQTPGQGLQFLFEYFSETQRNKGNFPGRFSGRQFSNSRSEMNVSTLELGDSALYLCASSLDPEHNEKLFFGSGTQLSVL.

The sample holds many counts of this clonotype. The J gene is TRBJ2-2, the V gene TRBV20-1; 7 bases line up with TRBD2. V was pared by 5 bases and J by 2 bases, with 8 bases of the junction left unmatched. Germline V lookup: CDR1 DFQATT, CDR2 SNEGSKA (reference sequence). This CDR3 contains 15 residues. CDR3 bases: TGCAGTGCTCGAAGACGGGGGGTAAACACCGGGGAGCTGTTTTTT. This codes for CSARRRGVNTGELFF.

The table lists this clonotype with many counts. This chain joins TRBV27 and TRBJ2-7, with 7 bases matching TRBD1. The length of the CDR3 is 15 residues. Germline values: CDR1 MNHEY, CDR2 SMNVEV (reference sequence). J lost 3 bases, V lost 5 bases, and 10 bases had no gene match. The CDR3 DNA reads TGTGCCAGCAGTCCGGCCGGACAGGTGGGCTACGAGCAGTACTTC. It yields the protein CASSPAGQVGYEQYF.